This T cell receptor beta chain came from a study of cytomegalovirus exposure and HLA in healthy donors. Broader study findings: Later work associated over 15,000 TCR beta sequences with HLA alleles at 0.05 false discovery rate. V- and J-gene trimming in TCR beta was tied to a missense DCLRE1C variant by an analysis performed later.

Amplification used 60 Vbeta primers and 13 Jbeta primers. Clones were read by immunoSEQ multiplex PCR, and TCRdb kept only the in-frame ones, dropping some. The data show approximately 150,000 clones, about 70% seen once. The CDR3 is made up of 16 amino acids. In germline, CDR1 is SEHNR, CDR2 FQNEAQ (reference sequence). On this clone itself: The antigen is unknown. At one boundary the junction diverges from the germline segment, which might be a read error. At the DNA level, this CDR3 is encoded by other sequences in the same sample as well.

This TCR came from a woman between 40 and 55 years old in good health and CMV-seronegative. V and J are TRBV7-9 and TRBJ1-5; 8 bases agree with TRBD1. Sequenced sample: PBMCs. DNA of the CDR3: TGTGCCAGCAGCTTAGGGGGCCAGGGGGCCGATCAGCCCCAACATTTT. It is translated as CASSLGGQGADQPQHF.